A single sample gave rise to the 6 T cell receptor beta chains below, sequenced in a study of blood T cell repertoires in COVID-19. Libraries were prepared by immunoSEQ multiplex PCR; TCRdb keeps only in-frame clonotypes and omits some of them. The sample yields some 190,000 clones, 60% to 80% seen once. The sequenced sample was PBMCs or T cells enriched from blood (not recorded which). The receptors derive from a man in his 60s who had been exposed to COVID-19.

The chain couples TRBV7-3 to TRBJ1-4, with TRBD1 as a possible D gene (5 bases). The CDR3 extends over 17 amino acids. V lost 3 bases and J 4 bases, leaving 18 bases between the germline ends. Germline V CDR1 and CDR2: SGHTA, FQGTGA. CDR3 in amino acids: CASSFRDEWGVNEKLFF. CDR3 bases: TGTGCCAGCAGCTTCCGGGATGAGTGGGGGGTTAATGAAAAACTGTTTTTT.

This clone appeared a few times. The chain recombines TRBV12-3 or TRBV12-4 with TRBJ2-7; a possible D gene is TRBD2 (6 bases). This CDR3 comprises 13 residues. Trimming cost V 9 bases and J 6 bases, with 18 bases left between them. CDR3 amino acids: CASNKWREGEQYF. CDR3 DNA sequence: TGTGCCAGTAATAAATGGCGGGAAGGCGAGCAGTACTTC.

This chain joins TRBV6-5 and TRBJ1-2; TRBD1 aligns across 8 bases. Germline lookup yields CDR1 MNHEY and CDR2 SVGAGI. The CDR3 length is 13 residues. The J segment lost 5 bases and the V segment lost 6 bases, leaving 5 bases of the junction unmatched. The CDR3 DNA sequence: TGTGCCAGCAGCCCGGACAGGGATTATGGCTACACCTTC. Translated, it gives CASSPDRDYGYTF.

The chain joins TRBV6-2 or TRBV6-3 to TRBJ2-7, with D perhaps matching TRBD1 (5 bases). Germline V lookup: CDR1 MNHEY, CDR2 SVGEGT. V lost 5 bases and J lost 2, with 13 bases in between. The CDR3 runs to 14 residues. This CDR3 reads CASSRTWQTYEQYF. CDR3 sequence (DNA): TGTGCCAGCAGTCGGACATGGCAAACCTACGAGCAGTACTTC.

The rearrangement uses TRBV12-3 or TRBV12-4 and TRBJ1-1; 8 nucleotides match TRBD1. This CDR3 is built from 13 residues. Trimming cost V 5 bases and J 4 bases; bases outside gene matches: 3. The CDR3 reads CASSQDRGTEAFF. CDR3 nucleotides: TGTGCCAGCAGTCAAGACAGGGGCACTGAAGCTTTCTTT.

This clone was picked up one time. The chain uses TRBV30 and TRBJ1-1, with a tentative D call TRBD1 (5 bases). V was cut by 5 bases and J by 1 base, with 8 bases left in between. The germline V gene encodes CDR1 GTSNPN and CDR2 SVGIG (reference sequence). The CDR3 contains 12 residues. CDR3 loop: CAWLGQNTEAFF. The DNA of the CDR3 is TGTGCCTGGCTGGGGCAGAACACTGAAGCTTTCTTT.